The next 10 T cell receptor beta chains were all read from a single sample in a study of blood T cell repertoires in COVID-19 (dated by TCRdb to about 2020). Libraries were constructed by the immunoSEQ multiplex PCR assay. TCRdb provides this immuneACCESS table in a form limited to in-frame rearrangements. Some clones are lacking; in checked studies, under half of them reflect an unresolved V gene, and why the rest are absent is not known. The sample contains some 290,000 clones, approximately 90% of them found a single time. Of the sample, roughly 2.1% is held by the ten largest clones. Source material: PBMCs or T cells enriched from blood (not recorded which). The receptors originated from a woman between 35 and 50 years old with acute COVID-19.

The gene calls are TRBV5-1 and TRBJ2-5; D perhaps matches TRBD2 (6 bases). The V end lost 0 bases, the J end lost 2 bases, and 11 bases lay between the germline ends. Germline values: CDR1 SGHRS, CDR2 YFSETQ. This CDR3 comprises 15 residues. The CDR3 nucleotides are TGCGCCAGCAGCTTGGGTTCTAGCGCGCAAGAGACCCAGTACTTC. This encodes CASSLGSSAQETQYF. The full variable domain, in which reference TRBV5-1 and TRBJ2-5 provide the parts outside the CDR3, is KAGVTQTPRYLIKTRGQQVTLSCSPISGHRSVSWYQQTPGQGLQFLFEYFSETQRNKGNFPGRFSGRQFSNSRSEMNVSTLELGDSALYLCASSLGSSAQETQYFGPGTRLLVL.

The rearrangement links TRBV18 to TRBJ1-1; no definite D call. CDR1 is KGHSH, CDR2 LQKENI, per germline. The CDR3 spans 15 residues. Trimming removed 5 bases from V and 3 bases from J, with 16 bases in between. The CDR3 reads CASSERPTGYTEAFF. The CDR3, as DNA: TGTGCCAGCTCAGAGAGGCCTACCGGGTACACTGAAGCTTTCTTT.

V is TRBV5-5 and J is TRBJ1-1; no clear D gene. The ends were cut back, 1 base at V and 0 bases at J, with 7 bases in the middle. There are 14 residues in the CDR3. From germline, CDR1 is SGHKS and CDR2 YYEKEE (reference sequence). This chain's CDR3 is CASSLWALNTEAFF. In DNA form, the CDR3 reads TGTGCCAGCAGCTTGTGGGCCTTGAACACTGAAGCTTTCTTT. The variable domain in full, completed from reference TRBV5-5 and TRBJ1-1, reads DAGVTQSPTHLIKTRGQQVTLRCSPISGHKSVSWYQQVLGQGPQFIFQYYEKEERGRGNFPDRFSARQFPNYSSELNVNALLLGDSALYLCASSLWALNTEAFFGQGTRLTVV.

This chain joins TRBV18 and TRBJ2-5; 14 bases align to TRBD2. The CDR3 spans 15 residues. Germline V gives CDR1 KGHSH, CDR2 LQKENI. With V trimmed by 5 bases and J by 4 bases, 3 bases remained unmatched. CDR3 sequence: CASSSGLAGGETQYF. In nucleotides, the CDR3 is TGTGCCAGCTCATCCGGACTAGCGGGGGGAGAGACCCAGTACTTC.

The DNA for the CDR3 is TGTGCCAGCTCCATGTCCGGGGAGCTGTTTTTT. Translated: CASSMSGELFF. This chain uses TRBV18 with TRBJ2-2; no reliable D call. The V end lost 6 bases, the J end lost 6 bases, and 5 bases lay between the germline ends. The germline V gene encodes CDR1 KGHSH and CDR2 LQKENI. This CDR3 is built from 11 residues.

J is TRBJ1-6 and V is TRBV27; D may be TRBD1 (5 bases). The length of the CDR3 is 14 residues. V was cut by 10 bases and J by 2 bases, with 12 bases left in between. The V gene's germline CDR1 is MNHEY and CDR2 SMNVEV (reference sequence). In DNA form, the CDR3 reads TGTGCCACCTCAGGGCTGCCCTATAATTCACCCCTCCACTTT. It encodes CATSGLPYNSPLHF.

This chain joins TRBV6-2 or TRBV6-3 and TRBJ2-3, with D unclear. The CDR3 length is 14 residues. The germline V gene encodes CDR1 MNHEY and CDR2 SVGEGT. V lost 2 bases, J lost 6 bases, and 12 bases lay in between. CDR3 sequence: CASSYLGNGDTQYF. CDR3 bases: TGTGCCAGCAGTTACCTCGGCAACGGGGATACGCAGTATTTT.

The V gene is TRBV7-2, the J gene TRBJ1-5; 9 nucleotides align to TRBD1. The length of the CDR3 is 15 residues. J was trimmed by 3 bases and V by 5 bases; bases with no gene match: 5. CDR1 and CDR2 from the germline V gene are SGHTA and FQGNSA. The CDR3 sequence is CASSPGQGYNQPQHF. The CDR3 nucleotides read TGTGCCAGCAGCCCCGGACAGGGGTACAATCAGCCCCAGCATTTT.

This clone has only a few counts. The chain combines TRBV3-1 (or the pseudogene TRBV3-2) with TRBJ1-1, with TRBD1 as a possible D gene (5 bases). V lost 3 bases, J lost 7 bases, and 12 bases lay in between. Germline V gives CDR1 LGHDT, CDR2 YNNKEL (reference sequence). The CDR3 is made up of 13 amino acids. The CDR3 loop reads CASSHLGAGEAFF. CDR3 DNA sequence: TGTGCCAGCAGCCACCTAGGGGCTGGTGAAGCTTTCTTT.

V is TRBV5-1 and J is TRBJ1-4; TRBD1 is a possible D gene (5 bases). The CDR3 extends over 14 amino acids. The V gene lost 3 bases and the J gene lost 1 base, with 7 bases spanning the gap. The germline CDR1 and CDR2 sequences are SGHRS and YFSETQ. Here the CDR3 DNA reads TGCGCCAGCAGCTCGGGGGGAACTAATGAAAAACTGTTTTTT. Translating it yields CASSSGGTNEKLFF.